This TCR beta chain comes out of a study of blood T cell repertoires in COVID-19. Background on the study: The United States, Italy and Spain supplied acute and convalescent COVID-19 samples.

Sequencing was performed with immunoSEQ multiplex PCR; in TCRdb, only in-frame clones are kept and a portion is missing. The data show about 92,000 clones, about 89% seen once. The material sequenced was peripheral blood. This receptor was obtained from a human donor with active COVID-19. The donor label of this sample is uncertain.

The CDR3 sequence: CSVEQTDKNYGYTF. CDR3 nucleotides: TGCAGCGTTGAACAGACAGACAAGAACTATGGCTACACCTTC. V and J are TRBV29-1 and TRBJ1-2; tentative D call: TRBD1 (5 bases). Per germline, CDR1 SQVTM and CDR2 ANQGSEA. The CDR3 loop spans 14 amino acids. The ends were cut back, 2 bases at V and 2 bases at J, with 12 bases in the middle.